A single sample gave rise to the 21 T cell receptor beta chains below, sequenced in a study of blood T cells in healthy people across ages. A J-beta primer mix and a sample-barcoded 5' primer were used in a second PCR of roughly 7 to 12 cycles. Each CDR3 protein is one row after TCRdb ran MiXCR on the 5' RACE reads. The sample contains about 730,000 distinct CDR3 sequences, roughly 41% of which appear only once. Sample: blood. These receptors came from a woman aged 55-70 years in good health.

The chain recombines TRBV7-6 with TRBJ2-5; D gene unclear. The CDR3 is 20 residues long. From germline, CDR1 is SGHVS and CDR2 FNYEAQ. Trimming took 0 bases from V and 5 from J, leaving 28 bases between them. The CDR3 is CASSLARNHSPDPTTETQYF. CDR3 DNA sequence: TGTGCCAGCAGCTTAGCGCGCAACCATAGCCCCGACCCTACGACGGAGACCCAGTACTTC.

The genes are TRBV27 and TRBJ2-7; 11 bases fit TRBD2. Trimming cost V 3 bases and J 2 bases; bases outside gene matches: 9. Germline CDR1 MNHEY, CDR2 SMNVEV (reference sequence). The length of the CDR3 is 17 residues. Here the CDR3 reads CASSLHYGTSGTYEQYF. DNA of the CDR3: TGTGCCAGCAGTTTGCACTATGGGACTAGCGGAACCTACGAGCAGTACTTC.

J is TRBJ2-3 and V is TRBV28; 10 bases agree with TRBD2. The CDR3 is 16 residues long. Trimming removed 2 bases from V and 0 bases from J; junction bases left unmatched: 2. In germline, CDR1 is MDHEN, CDR2 SYDVKM. CDR3: CASSLGTSVSTDTQYF. The DNA for the CDR3 is TGTGCCAGCAGTTTAGGGACTAGCGTCAGCACAGATACGCAGTATTTT.

This clonotype came up a few times. The chain's CDR3 is CSARVGQITDTQYF. The DNA for the CDR3 is TGCAGTGCTAGAGTAGGACAGATCACAGATACGCAGTATTTT. The chain combines TRBV20-1 with TRBJ2-3, with a weak D call TRBD1 (6 bases). The germline V and J ends were trimmed by 1 base and 2 bases, with 10 bases remaining between them. Germline values: CDR1 DFQATT, CDR2 SNEGSKA (reference sequence). This CDR3 comprises 14 residues.

V and J are TRBV14 and TRBJ2-6; D remains ambiguous. There are 14 residues in the CDR3. Trimming took 4 bases from V and 4 from J, leaving 8 bases between them. Per germline, CDR1 SGHDN and CDR2 FVKESK. Here the CDR3 reads CASSPQWGANVLTF. CDR3 DNA: TGTGCCAGCAGCCCGCAGTGGGGGGCCAACGTCCTGACTTTC.

The CDR3, as DNA: TGTGCCAGCAGTCCGGACCGAGACCCCCCCAATGAGCAGTACTTC. This translates into CASSPDRDPPNEQYF. V usage is TRBV7-2 and J usage is TRBJ2-5; D not resolved. V lost 6 bases and J lost 11, with 25 bases in between. Germline V gene lookup returns CDR1 SGHTA and CDR2 FQGNSA. The CDR3 totals 15 residues.

Concerning this clonotype: A read error may be the cause here, since a much bigger clone is one base away. The chain links TRBV15 to TRBJ2-5, with D tentatively TRBD1 (6 bases). The length of the CDR3 is 15 residues. Trimming removed 3 bases at V and 2 bases at J, with 13 bases between. CDR1 and CDR2 from the germline V gene are LNHNV and YYDKDF (reference sequence). The CDR3 nucleotides are TGTGCCACCAGCAGTAGCAACAGGGAGCAAGAGACCCAGTACTTC. It yields the protein CATSSSNREQETQYF.

The count of this clonotype is one. V is TRBV4-1 and J is TRBJ2-3; 12 bases are shared with TRBD2. Trimming cost V 4 bases and J 3 bases; bases outside gene matches: 8. Per the germline V gene, CDR1 is MGHRA and CDR2 is YSYEKL. The CDR3 loop spans 17 amino acids. The CDR3 spells CASSLKAGTSGTDTQYF. DNA for the CDR3: TGCGCCAGCAGCCTCAAGGCCGGGACTAGCGGGACAGATACGCAGTATTTT.

The chain couples TRBV6-6 to TRBJ2-7; 8 positions agree with TRBD2. The germline V gene has CDR1 MNHNY and CDR2 SVGAGI (reference sequence). With 6 bases clipped from V and 4 bases from J, the junction kept 11 bases outside the gene matches. This CDR3 spans 15 amino acids. DNA of the CDR3: TGTGCCAGCAGGATACAACTAGCGGACCTTTACGAGCAGTACTTC. Translation: CASRIQLADLYEQYF.

The genes are TRBV30 and TRBJ2-2; D call uncertain. The CDR3 totals 14 residues. Trimming took off 3 bases at V and 0 bases at J, with 8 bases between the two ends. Germline CDR1 is GTSNPN and CDR2 is SVGIG (reference sequence). For the CDR3, the DNA is TGTGCCTGGAGGGCGGTCGCGAACACCGGGGAGCTGTTTTTT. Amino acids: CAWRAVANTGELFF.

For this clonotype: Compared with germline, one end of the junction differs, possibly owing to a read error. The chain is built from TRBV29-1 and TRBJ2-1; 16 nucleotides align to TRBD2. CDR3 size: 17 residues. CDR1 is SQVTM and CDR2 is ANQGSEA in the germline V gene. The CDR3 reads CCVDGTSGGASYNEQFF. The CDR3 coding sequence is TGCTGCGTTGACGGGACTAGCGGGGGGGCTTCCTACAATGAGCAGTTCTTC.

This clonotype has at least ten counts. V gene TRBV27 combines with J gene TRBJ2-7, with D uncertain. Germline values: CDR1 MNHEY, CDR2 SMNVEV (reference sequence). This CDR3 region has 15 residues. V was cut by 10 bases and J by 3 bases, with 22 bases left in between. The DNA for the CDR3 is TGTGCCACCAGCCGCCTTATCCAGGTGGGCTACGAGCAGTACTTC. Protein product: CATSRLIQVGYEQYF.

The gene calls are TRBV20-1 and TRBJ2-7, with TRBD1 matching over 7 bases. The CDR3 contains 15 residues. V gave up 1 base and J gave up 6 bases; unmatched junction bases: 12. Germline CDR1 DFQATT, CDR2 SNEGSKA (reference sequence). In DNA form, the CDR3 reads TGCAGTGCTAGAGTTGGGCCCGGGACAGTCTGCGAGCAGTACTTC. This encodes CSARVGPGTVCEQYF.

The chain recombines TRBV3-1 with TRBJ2-5; no firm D call. The J call is uncertain, as TRBJ2-7 better fits the DNA end. CDR1 and CDR2 (germline): LGHDT, YNNKEL (reference sequence). The CDR3 runs to 14 residues. CDR3 region: CASSQAVVFYEQYF. The CDR3 DNA is TGTGCCAGCAGCCAGGCGGTAGTGTTCTACGAGCAGTACTTC.

This clonotype has more than one count but fewer than ten. This chain uses TRBV4-3 with TRBJ2-3, with 10 bases that match TRBD2. Germline V CDR1 and CDR2: LGHNA, YSLEER. The CDR3 spans 16 residues. Trimming took 1 base from V and 4 from J; bases not matched to a gene: 5. The CDR3 spells CASSQALAGVADTQYF. CDR3 in DNA: TGCGCCAGCAGCCAAGCTCTAGCGGGAGTAGCAGATACGCAGTATTTT.

In its sample, this clonotype was seen a few times. The rearrangement links TRBV7-6 to TRBJ1-1, with TRBD1 as a possible D gene (6 bases). V was trimmed by 4 bases and J by 5 bases, leaving 17 bases between them. Germline V gene data show CDR1 as SGHVS and CDR2 as FNYEAQ. The CDR3 spans 15 residues. DNA of the CDR3: TGTGCCAGCAGCTCGTCGTCAGGGGCTGGGACTGAAGCTTTCTTT. This gives the protein CASSSSSGAGTEAFF. The variable domain in full, completed from reference TRBV7-6 and TRBJ1-1, reads GAGVSQSPRYKVTKRGQDVALRCDPISGHVSLYWYRQALGQGPEFLTYFNYEAQQDKSGLPNDRFSAERPEGSISTLTIQRTEQRDSAMYRCASSSSSGAGTEAFFGQGTRLTVV.

The chain couples TRBV6-2 or TRBV6-3 to TRBJ1-6; D is possibly TRBD1 (6 bases). This CDR3 region has 15 residues. V dropped 3 bases and J dropped 5 bases, with 11 bases sitting between them. CDR1 and CDR2 (germline): MNHEY, SVGEGT. DNA for the CDR3: TGTGCCAGCAGTTATGAGACAGGCAATAATTCACCCCTCCACTTT. Translating gives CASSYETGNNSPLHF.

The rearrangement links TRBV20-1 to TRBJ2-4; 7 bases agree with TRBD1. The CDR3 covers 12 residues. In germline, CDR1 is DFQATT, CDR2 SNEGSKA (reference sequence). V was clipped by 5 bases and J by 15 bases; unmatched bases: 13. CDR3 bases: TGCAGTGCTCGGCGACAGGGAACGGCAGCGTACTTC. As protein: CSARRQGTAAYF.

This clonotype was seen more than once but under ten times. The chain links TRBV5-1 to TRBJ2-1, with 8 nucleotides matching TRBD2. Germline CDR1 is SGHRS and CDR2 is YFSETQ. V lost 0 bases to trimming and J lost 3 bases; unmatched junction nucleotides: 2. The CDR3 contains 15 residues. CDR3 in DNA: TGCGCCAGCAGCTTGGCAGCGGGAGTCTACAATGAGCAGTTCTTC. Translated, it gives CASSLAAGVYNEQFF. Complete variable domain (other parts from reference TRBV5-1 and TRBJ2-1): KAGVTQTPRYLIKTRGQQVTLSCSPISGHRSVSWYQQTPGQGLQFLFEYFSETQRNKGNFPGRFSGRQFSNSRSEMNVSTLELGDSALYLCASSLAAGVYNEQFFGPGTRLTVL.

The V call is TRBV3-1, the J call TRBJ1-6, with 9 bases fitting TRBD1. This CDR3 is built from 22 residues. CDR1 and CDR2 (germline): LGHDT, YNNKEL (reference sequence). With 2 bases clipped from V and 7 bases from J, the junction kept 24 bases outside the gene matches. In DNA, the CDR3 is TGTGCCAGCAGCCAATTTACCGGAACCGGGACAGGGAAAGGAGTAAGAAATTCACCCCTCCACTTT. Translation: CASSQFTGTGTGKGVRNSPLHF.

The chain carries TRBV4-1 and TRBJ1-3; 8 nucleotides match TRBD1. Trimming at V came to 4 bases and at J to 3 bases, leaving 5 bases not matched to a gene. The CDR3 is made up of 15 amino acids. Germline CDR1 is MGHRA and CDR2 is YSYEKL. CDR3 sequence reads: CASSLGQGNGNTIYF. CDR3 sequence (DNA): TGCGCCAGCAGCCTCGGACAGGGCAATGGAAACACCATATATTTT.